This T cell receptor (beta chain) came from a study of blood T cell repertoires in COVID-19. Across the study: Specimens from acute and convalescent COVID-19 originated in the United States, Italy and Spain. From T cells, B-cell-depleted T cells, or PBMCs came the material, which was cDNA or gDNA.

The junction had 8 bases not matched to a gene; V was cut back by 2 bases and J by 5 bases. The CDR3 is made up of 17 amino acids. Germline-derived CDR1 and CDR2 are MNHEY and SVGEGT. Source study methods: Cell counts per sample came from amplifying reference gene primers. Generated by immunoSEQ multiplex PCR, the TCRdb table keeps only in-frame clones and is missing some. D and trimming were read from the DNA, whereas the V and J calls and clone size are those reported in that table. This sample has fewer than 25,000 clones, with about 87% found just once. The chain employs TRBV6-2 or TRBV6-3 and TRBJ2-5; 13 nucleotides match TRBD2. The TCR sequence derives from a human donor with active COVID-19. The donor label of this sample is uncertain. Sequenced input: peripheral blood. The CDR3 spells CASSYGQLAGGPETQYF. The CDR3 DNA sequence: TGTGCCAGCAGTTACGGCCAACTAGCGGGAGGGCCGGAGACCCAGTACTTC.